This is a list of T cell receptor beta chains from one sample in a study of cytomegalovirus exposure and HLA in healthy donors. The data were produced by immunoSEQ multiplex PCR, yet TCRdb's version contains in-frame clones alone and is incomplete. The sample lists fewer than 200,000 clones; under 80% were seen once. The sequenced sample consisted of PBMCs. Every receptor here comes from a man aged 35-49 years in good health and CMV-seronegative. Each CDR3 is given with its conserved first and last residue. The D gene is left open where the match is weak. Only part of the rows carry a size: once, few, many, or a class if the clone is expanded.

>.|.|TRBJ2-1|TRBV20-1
CSANREQFF
TGCAGTGCTAATCGTGAGCAGTTCTTC
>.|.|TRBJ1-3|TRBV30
CASETVSTGNTIYF
TGTGCCAGTGAGACAGTTTCCACTGGAAACACCATATATTTT
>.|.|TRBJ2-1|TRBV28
CASSVTSPPSYNEQFF
TGTGCCAGCAGTGTGACTAGTCCTCCCTCCTACAATGAGCAGTTCTTC
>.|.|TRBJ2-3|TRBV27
CASSWGLRTDTQYF
TGTGCCAGCAGTTGGGGGCTCCGGACAGATACGCAGTATTTT
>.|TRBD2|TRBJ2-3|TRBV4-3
CASSQEATSGGTDTQYF
TGCGCCAGCAGCCAAGAGGCAACTAGCGGGGGGACAGATACGCAGTATTTT
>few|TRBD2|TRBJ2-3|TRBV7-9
CASSSSSGGASDTQYF
TGTGCCAGCAGCTCCTCTAGCGGGGGGGCGTCAGATACGCAGTATTTT
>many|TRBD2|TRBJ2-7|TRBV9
CASSASGVGYEQYF
TGTGCCAGCAGCGCTAGCGGGGTAGGCTACGAGCAGTACTTC
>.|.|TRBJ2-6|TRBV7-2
CASSQGSGANVLTF
TGTGCCAGCAGCCAGGGGTCCGGGGCCAACGTCCTGACTTTC
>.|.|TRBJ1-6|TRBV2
CASSGGSDNSPLHF
TGTGCCAGCAGTGGTGGCAGCGATAATTCACCCCTCCACTTT
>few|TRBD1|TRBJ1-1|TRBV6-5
CASRRDRVTEAFF
TGTGCCAGCAGAAGGGACAGGGTCACTGAAGCTTTCTTT
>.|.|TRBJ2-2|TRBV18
CASSLQDTGELFF
TGTGCCAGCTCATTACAGGACACCGGGGAGCTGTTTTTT
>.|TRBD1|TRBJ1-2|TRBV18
CASSPPSMPGGLKGYTF
TGTGCCAGCTCACCACCGTCAATGCCAGGGGGCCTAAAGGGCTACACCTTC
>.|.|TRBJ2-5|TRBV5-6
CASSLGPQQGRNTQYF
TGTGCCAGCAGCCTCGGTCCCCAACAGGGGAGGAACACCCAGTACTTC
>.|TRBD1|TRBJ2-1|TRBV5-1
CASSTYTGVNGQFF
TGCGCCAGCAGCACCTATACAGGGGTGAATGGGCAGTTCTTC
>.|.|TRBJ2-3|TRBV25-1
CASSPPTGNTDTQYF
TGTGCCAGCAGCCCGCCGACGGGGAACACAGATACGCAGTATTTT
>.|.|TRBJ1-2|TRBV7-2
CASSLEVGAGYTF
TGTGCCAGCAGCTTAGAAGTGGGGGCTGGCTACACCTTC
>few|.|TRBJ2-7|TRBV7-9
CASSLGRGVDEQYF
TGTGCCAGCAGCTTAGGCAGGGGTGTCGACGAGCAGTACTTC
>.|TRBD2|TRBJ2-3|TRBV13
CASSSLVGAGGATDTQYF
TGTGCCAGCAGCTCCCTCGTAGGAGCGGGGGGCGCCACAGATACGCAGTATTTT